This T cell receptor beta chain is from a study of early T cells in non-severe SARS-CoV-2 infection. TCRdb analysed the 5' RACE reads with MiXCR anew, one entry per CDR3 protein. Found here are fewer than 75,000 distinct CDR3 sequences, 20% to 25% of them singletons; the top ten hold approximately 15%. CDR1 is KGHSH and CDR2 is LQKENI in the germline V gene. The length of the CDR3 is 13 residues. Trimming shortened V by 3 bases and J by 5 bases, and 11 bases separated the two germline ends. Specimen: whole blood, collected at baseline. This chain links TRBV18 with TRBJ2-7; D uncertain. The TCR sequence derives from an adult who was a healthcare worker with PCR-confirmed SARS-CoV-2 infection or an uninfected control (not recorded which). The CDR3 loop is CASSPETSDEQYF. The CDR3 DNA reads TGTGCCAGCTCACCGGAGACTTCCGACGAGCAGTACTTC.